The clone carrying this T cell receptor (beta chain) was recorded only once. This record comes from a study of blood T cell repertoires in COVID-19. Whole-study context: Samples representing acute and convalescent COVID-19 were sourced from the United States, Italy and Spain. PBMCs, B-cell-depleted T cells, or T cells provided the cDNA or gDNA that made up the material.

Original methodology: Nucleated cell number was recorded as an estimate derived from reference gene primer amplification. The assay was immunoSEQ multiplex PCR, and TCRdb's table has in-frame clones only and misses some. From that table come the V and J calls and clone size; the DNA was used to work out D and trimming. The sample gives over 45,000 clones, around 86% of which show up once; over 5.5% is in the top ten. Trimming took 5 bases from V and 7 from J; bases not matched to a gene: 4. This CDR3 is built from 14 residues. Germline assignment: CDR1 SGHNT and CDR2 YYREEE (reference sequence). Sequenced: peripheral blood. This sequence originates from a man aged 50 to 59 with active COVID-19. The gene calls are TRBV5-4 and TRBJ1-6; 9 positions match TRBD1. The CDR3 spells CASRETGGNSPLHF. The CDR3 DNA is TGTGCCAGCAGAGAGACAGGGGGGAATTCACCCCTCCACTTT.